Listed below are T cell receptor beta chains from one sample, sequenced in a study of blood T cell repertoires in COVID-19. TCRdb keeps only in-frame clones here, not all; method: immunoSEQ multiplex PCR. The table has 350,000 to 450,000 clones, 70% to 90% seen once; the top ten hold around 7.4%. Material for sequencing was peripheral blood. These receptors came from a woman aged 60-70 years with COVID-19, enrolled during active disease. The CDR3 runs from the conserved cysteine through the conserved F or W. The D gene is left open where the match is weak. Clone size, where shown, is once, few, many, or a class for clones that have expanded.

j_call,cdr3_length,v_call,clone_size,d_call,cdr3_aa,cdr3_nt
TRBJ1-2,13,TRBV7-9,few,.,CASSPIQGGGYTF,TGTGCCAGCAGCCCCATCCAGGGTGGTGGCTACACCTTC
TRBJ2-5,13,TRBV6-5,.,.,CASTQAGRETQYF,TGTGCCAGCACCCAGGCAGGTAGAGAGACCCAGTACTTC
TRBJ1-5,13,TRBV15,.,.,CATSREPRQPQHF,TGTGCCACCAGCAGAGAACCCCGGCAGCCCCAGCATTTT
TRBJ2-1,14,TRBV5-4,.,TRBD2,CASTRGEGYNEQFF,TGTGCCAGCACCCGGGGGGAGGGGTACAATGAGCAGTTCTTC
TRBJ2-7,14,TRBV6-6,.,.,CASSYSDRTYEQYF,TGTGCCAGCAGTTACTCGGACAGAACCTACGAGCAGTACTTC
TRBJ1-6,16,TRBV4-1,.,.,CASSQRQVSYNSPLHF,TGCGCCAGCAGCCAACGACAGGTCTCCTATAATTCACCCCTCCACTTT
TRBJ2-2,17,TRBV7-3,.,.,CASSRGWASEHTGELFF,TGTGCCAGCAGCCGCGGATGGGCTAGCGAACACACCGGGGAGCTGTTTTTT
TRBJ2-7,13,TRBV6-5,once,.,CASSKTGIYEQYF,TGTGCCAGCAGTAAGACAGGAATATACGAGCAGTACTTC
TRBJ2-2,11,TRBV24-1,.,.,CANRDSGELFF,TGTGCCAATCGGGACTCCGGGGAGCTGTTTTTT
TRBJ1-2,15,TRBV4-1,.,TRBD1,CASSHPGQGSYGYTF,TGCGCCAGCAGCCACCCGGGACAGGGGAGCTATGGCTACACCTTC
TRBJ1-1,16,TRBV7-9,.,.,CASSHLGRDMNTEAFF,TGTGCCAGCAGCCATCTCGGGAGAGACATGAACACTGAAGCTTTCTTT
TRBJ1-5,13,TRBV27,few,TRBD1,CASSTGGNQPQHF,TGTGCCAGCAGCACAGGGGGCAATCAGCCCCAGCATTTT
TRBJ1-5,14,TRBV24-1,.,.,CATSTGGGNQPQHF,TGTGCCACCAGTACCGGGGGAGGCAATCAGCCCCAGCATTTT
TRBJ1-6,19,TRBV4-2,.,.,CASSQVGRGGDSYNSPLHF,TGTGCCAGCAGCCAAGTCGGACGAGGGGGAGACTCCTATAATTCACCCCTCCACTTT
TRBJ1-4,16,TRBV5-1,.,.,CASSSRPRSYNEKLFF,TGCGCCAGCAGCTCCCGCCCTCGGAGTTATAATGAAAAACTGTTTTTT
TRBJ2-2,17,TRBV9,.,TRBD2,CASTHRSGGADTGELFF,TGTGCCAGCACCCATCGAAGCGGGGGGGCTGACACCGGGGAGCTGTTTTTT
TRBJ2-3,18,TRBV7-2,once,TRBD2,CASSLAYPSGGATDTQYF,TGTGCCAGCAGCTTAGCGTACCCTAGCGGGGGGGCGACAGATACGCAGTATTTT
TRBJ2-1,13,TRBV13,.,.,CASSVGDYNEQFF,TGTGCCAGCAGCGTCGGGGACTACAATGAGCAGTTCTTC
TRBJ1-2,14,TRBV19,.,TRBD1,CASSNYPTGNGYTF,TGTGCCAGTAGTAATTACCCGACAGGGAATGGCTACACCTTC
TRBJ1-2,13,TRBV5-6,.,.,CASTFGATHGYTF,TGTGCCAGCACCTTTGGGGCAACCCATGGCTACACCTTC
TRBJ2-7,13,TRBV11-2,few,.,CASSLEVRYEQYF,TGTGCCAGCAGCTTAGAAGTCAGGTACGAGCAGTACTTC
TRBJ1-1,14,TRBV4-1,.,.,CASSQIRDSTEAFF,TGCGCCAGCAGCCAGATACGGGACTCCACTGAAGCTTTCTTT
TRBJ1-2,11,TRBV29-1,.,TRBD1,CSAWDSSVYTF,TGCAGCGCCTGGGACAGTAGTGTCTACACCTTC
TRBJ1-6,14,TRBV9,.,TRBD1,CASSVVGGNSPLHF,TGTGCCAGCAGCGTAGTAGGGGGCAACTCACCCCTCCACTTT
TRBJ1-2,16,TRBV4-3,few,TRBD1,CASSMMLYGTGDGYTF,TGCGCCAGCAGCATGATGCTCTACGGGACAGGGGACGGCTACACCTTC
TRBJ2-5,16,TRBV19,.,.,CASSVGLDSRQETQYF,TGTGCCAGTAGTGTGGGATTAGACAGTCGCCAAGAGACCCAGTACTTC
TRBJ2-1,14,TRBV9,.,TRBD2,CASSLAGFYNEQFF,TGTGCCAGCAGCTTAGCGGGGTTCTACAATGAGCAGTTCTTC
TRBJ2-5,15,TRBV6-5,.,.,CASSYSAGVTETQYF,TGTGCCAGCAGTTACTCGGCAGGGGTCACGGAGACCCAGTACTTC
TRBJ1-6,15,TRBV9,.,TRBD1,CASSVGQGPGSPLHF,TGTGCCAGCAGCGTAGGACAGGGCCCCGGATCACCCCTCCACTTT
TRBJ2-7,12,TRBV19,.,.,CASTNSGYEQYF,TGTGCCAGTACCAACAGCGGCTACGAGCAGTACTTC
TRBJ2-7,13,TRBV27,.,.,CASSWPGAYEQYF,TGTGCCAGCAGTTGGCCCGGAGCCTACGAGCAGTACTTC
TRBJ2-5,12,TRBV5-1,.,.,CASSLQGETQYF,TGCGCCAGCAGCTTACAGGGAGAGACCCAGTACTTC
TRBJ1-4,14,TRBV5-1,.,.,CASSRERGGEKLFF,TGCGCCAGCAGCCGGGAGAGGGGAGGTGAAAAACTGTTTTTT
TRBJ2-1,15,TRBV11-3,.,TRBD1,CASSSQGVGYNEQFF,TGTGCCAGCAGCTCACAGGGGGTAGGATACAATGAGCAGTTCTTC
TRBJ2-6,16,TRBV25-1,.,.,CASSEYRGSGANVLTF,TGTGCCAGCAGTGAATACAGGGGTTCCGGGGCCAACGTCCTGACTTTC
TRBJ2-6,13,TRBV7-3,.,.,CASSFNGANVLTF,TGTGCCAGCAGCTTCAATGGGGCCAACGTCCTGACTTTC
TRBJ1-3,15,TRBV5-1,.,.,CASSLLGYSGNTIYF,TGCGCCAGCAGCCTGCTCGGGTACTCTGGAAACACCATATATTTT
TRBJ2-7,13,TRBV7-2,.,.,CASSLEAEYEQYF,TGTGCCAGCAGCTTAGAAGCCGAATACGAGCAGTACTTC
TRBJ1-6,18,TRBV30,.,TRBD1,CAWSVARTGGARSSPLHF,TGTGCCTGGAGTGTAGCCCGGACAGGGGGCGCTAGGAGTTCACCCCTCCACTTT
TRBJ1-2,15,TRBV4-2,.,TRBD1,CASSQVAGGEDGYTF,TGTGCCAGCAGCCAAGTTGCAGGGGGCGAAGATGGCTACACCTTC
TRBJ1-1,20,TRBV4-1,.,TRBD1,CASSQRRGQGGPDWNTEAFF,TGCGCCAGCAGCCAACGTAGGGGACAGGGCGGTCCGGATTGGAACACTGAAGCTTTCTTT
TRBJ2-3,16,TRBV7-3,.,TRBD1,CASSSLTGKVGDTQYF,TGTGCCAGCAGCTCGTTGACAGGGAAAGTTGGAGATACGCAGTATTTT
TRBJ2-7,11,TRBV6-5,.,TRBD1,CASSGDSGQYF,TGTGCCAGCAGCGGGGACAGCGGGCAGTACTTC
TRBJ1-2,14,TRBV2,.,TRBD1,CASTSRGGDYGYTF,TGTGCCAGCACTTCTAGAGGGGGCGACTATGGCTACACCTTC
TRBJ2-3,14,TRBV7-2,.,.,CASNILVASDTQYF,TGTGCCAGCAACATCCTCGTCGCATCGGATACGCAGTATTTT
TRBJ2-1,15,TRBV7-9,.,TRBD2,CASSLLAGDHNEQFF,TGTGCCAGCAGTTTACTAGCGGGGGACCACAATGAGCAGTTCTTC
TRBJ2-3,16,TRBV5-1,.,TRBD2,CASSSGTSGYTDTQYF,TGCGCCAGCAGCTCCGGGACTAGCGGGTATACAGATACGCAGTATTTT